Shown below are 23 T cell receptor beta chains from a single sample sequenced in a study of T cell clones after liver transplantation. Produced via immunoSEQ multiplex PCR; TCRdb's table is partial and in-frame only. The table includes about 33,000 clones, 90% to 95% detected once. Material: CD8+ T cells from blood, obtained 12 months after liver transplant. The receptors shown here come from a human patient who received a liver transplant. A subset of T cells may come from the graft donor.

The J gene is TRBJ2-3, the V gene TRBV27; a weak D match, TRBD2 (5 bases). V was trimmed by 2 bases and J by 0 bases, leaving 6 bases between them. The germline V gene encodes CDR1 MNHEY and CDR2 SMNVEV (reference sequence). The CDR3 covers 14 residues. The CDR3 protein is CASSLRESTDTQYF. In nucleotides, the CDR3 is TGTGCCAGCAGTTTAAGGGAGAGCACAGATACGCAGTATTTT.

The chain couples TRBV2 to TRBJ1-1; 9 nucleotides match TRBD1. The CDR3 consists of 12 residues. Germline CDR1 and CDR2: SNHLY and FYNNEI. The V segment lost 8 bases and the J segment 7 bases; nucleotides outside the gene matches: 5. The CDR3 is CASRDRVFEAFF. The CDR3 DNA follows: TGTGCCAGCCGGGACAGGGTCTTTGAAGCTTTCTTT. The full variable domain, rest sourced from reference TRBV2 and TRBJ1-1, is EPEVTQTPSHQVTQMGQEVILRCVPISNHLYFYWYRQILGQKVEFLVSFYNNEISEKSEIFDDQFSVERPDGSNFTLKIRSTKLEDSAMYFCASRDRVFEAFFGQGTRLTVV.

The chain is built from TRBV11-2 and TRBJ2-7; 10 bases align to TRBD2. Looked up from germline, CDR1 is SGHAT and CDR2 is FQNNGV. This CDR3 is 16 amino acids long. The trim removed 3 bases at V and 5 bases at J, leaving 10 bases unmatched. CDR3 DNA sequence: TGTGCCAGCAGCTTCCTAGCGGGAGAGGGTTTCCACGAGCAGTACTTC. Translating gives CASSFLAGEGFHEQYF.

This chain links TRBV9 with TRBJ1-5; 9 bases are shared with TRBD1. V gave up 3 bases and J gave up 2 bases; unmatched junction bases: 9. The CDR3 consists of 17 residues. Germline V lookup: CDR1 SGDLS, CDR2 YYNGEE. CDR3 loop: CASSAVDRGSGNQPQHF. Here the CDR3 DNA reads TGTGCCAGCAGCGCCGTCGACAGGGGGTCTGGCAATCAGCCCCAGCATTTT.

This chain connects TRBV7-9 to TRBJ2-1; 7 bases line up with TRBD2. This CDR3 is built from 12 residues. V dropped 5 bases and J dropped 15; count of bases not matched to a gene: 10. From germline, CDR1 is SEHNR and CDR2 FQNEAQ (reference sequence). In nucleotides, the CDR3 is TGTGCCAGCAGCCCCCCCGAGGGAGGGTGGTTCTTC. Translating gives CASSPPEGGWFF.

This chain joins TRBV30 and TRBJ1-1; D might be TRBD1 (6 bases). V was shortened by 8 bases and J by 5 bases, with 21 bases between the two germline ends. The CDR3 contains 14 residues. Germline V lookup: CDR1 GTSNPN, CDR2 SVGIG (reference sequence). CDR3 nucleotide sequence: TGTGCCGGGGGTCTCCCAGGGGCCCTGACTGAAGCTTTCTTT. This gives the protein CAGGLPGALTEAFF.

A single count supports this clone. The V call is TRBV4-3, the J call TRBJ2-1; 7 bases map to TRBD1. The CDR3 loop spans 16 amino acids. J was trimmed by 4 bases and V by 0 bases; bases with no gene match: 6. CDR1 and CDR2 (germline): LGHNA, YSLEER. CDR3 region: CASSQDGRGKYNEQFF. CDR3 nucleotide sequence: TGCGCCAGCAGCCAAGATGGCAGGGGGAAGTACAATGAGCAGTTCTTC.

The CDR3 is CASSPSLVAGTEQYF. The CDR3 region has the DNA TGTGCCAGCAGCCCCAGCTTAGTGGCAGGGACCGAGCAGTACTTC. The chain couples TRBV13 to TRBJ2-7; the D call may be TRBD1 or TRBD2 (5 bases each). This CDR3 comprises 15 residues. Trimming took 5 bases from V and 6 from J, leaving 20 bases between them. CDR1 is PRHDT, CDR2 FYEKMQ, per germline (reference sequence).

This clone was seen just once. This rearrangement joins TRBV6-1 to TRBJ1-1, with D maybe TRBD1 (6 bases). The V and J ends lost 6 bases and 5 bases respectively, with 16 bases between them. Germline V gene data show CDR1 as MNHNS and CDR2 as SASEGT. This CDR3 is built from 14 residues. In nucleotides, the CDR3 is TGTGCCAGCAGCGCGCAGGGGAGGTTTACTGAAGCTTTCTTT. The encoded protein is CASSAQGRFTEAFF.

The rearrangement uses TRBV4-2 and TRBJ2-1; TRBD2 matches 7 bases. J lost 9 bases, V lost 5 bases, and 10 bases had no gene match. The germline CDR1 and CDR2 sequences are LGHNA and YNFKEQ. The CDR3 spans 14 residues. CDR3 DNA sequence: TGTGCCAGCAGCATCCCTCAGCGGGACTTTGAGCAGTTCTTC. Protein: CASSIPQRDFEQFF.

CDR3 coding DNA: TGTGCCAGCAGCTTAGCGAGTGGGGTGGATACGCAGTATTTT. As protein: CASSLASGVDTQYF. The chain links TRBV7-6 to TRBJ2-3; unclear D gene. Trimming removed 0 bases at V and 6 bases at J, with 10 bases between. Germline CDR1 reads SGHVS; CDR2 reads FNYEAQ. There are 14 residues in the CDR3.

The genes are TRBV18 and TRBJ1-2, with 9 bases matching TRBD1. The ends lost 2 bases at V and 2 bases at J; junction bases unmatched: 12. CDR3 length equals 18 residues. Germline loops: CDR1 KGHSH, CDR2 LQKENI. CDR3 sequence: CASSPILGPGQGNYGYTF. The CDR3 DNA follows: TGTGCCAGCTCACCAATTTTGGGCCCGGGACAGGGCAACTATGGCTACACCTTC.

CDR3 loop: CASSLVKLSGYTF. The CDR3 DNA reads TGTGCCAGCAGCTTGGTGAAATTGAGTGGCTACACCTTC. The rearrangement links TRBV13 to TRBJ1-2; no firm D call. The CDR3 totals 13 residues. Trimming stripped 3 bases from V and 7 bases from J, with 12 bases between. The V gene's germline CDR1 is PRHDT and CDR2 FYEKMQ (reference sequence).

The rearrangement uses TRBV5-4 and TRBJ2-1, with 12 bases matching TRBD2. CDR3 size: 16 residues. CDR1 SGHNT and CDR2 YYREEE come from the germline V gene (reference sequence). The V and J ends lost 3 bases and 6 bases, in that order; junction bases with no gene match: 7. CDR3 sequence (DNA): TGTGCCAGCAGCTCACCTCTAGCGGGAGGGGCCAATGAGCAGTTCTTC. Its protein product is CASSSPLAGGANEQFF.

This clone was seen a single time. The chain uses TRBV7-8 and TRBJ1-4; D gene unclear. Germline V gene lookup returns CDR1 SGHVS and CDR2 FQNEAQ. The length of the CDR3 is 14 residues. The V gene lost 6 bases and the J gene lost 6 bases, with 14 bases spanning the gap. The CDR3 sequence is CASREAKPHEKLFF. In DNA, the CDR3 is TGTGCCAGCAGGGAGGCGAAACCTCATGAAAAACTGTTTTTT. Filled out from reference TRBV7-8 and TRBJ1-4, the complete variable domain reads GAGVSQSPRYKVAKRGQDVALRCDPISGHVSLFWYQQALGQGPEFLTYFQNEAQLDKSGLPSDRFFAERPEGSVSTLKIQRTQQEDSAVYLCASREAKPHEKLFFGSGTQLSVL.

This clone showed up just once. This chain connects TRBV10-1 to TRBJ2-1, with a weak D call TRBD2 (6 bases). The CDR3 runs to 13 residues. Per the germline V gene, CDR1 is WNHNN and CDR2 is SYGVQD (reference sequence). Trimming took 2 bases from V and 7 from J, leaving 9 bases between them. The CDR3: CASSEGAGNEQFF. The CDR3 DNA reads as TGCGCCAGCAGTGAGGGTGCGGGGAATGAGCAGTTCTTC.

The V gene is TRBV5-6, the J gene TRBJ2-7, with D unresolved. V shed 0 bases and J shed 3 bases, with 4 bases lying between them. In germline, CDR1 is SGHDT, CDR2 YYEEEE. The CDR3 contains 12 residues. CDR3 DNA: TGTGCCAGCAGCTTGGGGGGCTACGAGCAGTACTTC. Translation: CASSLGGYEQYF.

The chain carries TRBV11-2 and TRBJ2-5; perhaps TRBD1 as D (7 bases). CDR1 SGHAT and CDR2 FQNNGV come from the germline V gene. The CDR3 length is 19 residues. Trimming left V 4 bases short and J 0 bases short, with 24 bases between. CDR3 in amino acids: CASSSARGFGTENQETQYF. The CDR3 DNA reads TGTGCCAGCAGCTCAGCCCGGGGGTTCGGGACAGAGAACCAAGAGACCCAGTACTTC.

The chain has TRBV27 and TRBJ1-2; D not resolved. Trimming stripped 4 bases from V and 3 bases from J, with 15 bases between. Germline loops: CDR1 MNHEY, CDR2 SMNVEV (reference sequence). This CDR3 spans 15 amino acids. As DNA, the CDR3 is TGTGCCAGCAGTTCCCGACCGACGTCCTACTATGGCTACACCTTC. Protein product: CASSSRPTSYYGYTF.

The CDR3 bases are TGTGCCAGCAGTTTATACGGGCACACCTACGAGCAGTACTTC. Amino acids: CASSLYGHTYEQYF. The chain couples TRBV28 to TRBJ2-7; D is ambiguous. The CDR3 sequence is 14 residues long. Trimming pared 1 base from V and 2 bases from J, leaving 9 bases between. Per the germline V gene, CDR1 is MDHEN and CDR2 is SYDVKM.

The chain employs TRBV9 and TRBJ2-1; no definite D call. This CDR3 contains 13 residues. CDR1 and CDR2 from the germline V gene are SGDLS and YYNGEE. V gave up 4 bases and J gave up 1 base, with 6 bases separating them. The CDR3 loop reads CASSLGSYNEQFF. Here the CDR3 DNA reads TGTGCCAGCAGCCTAGGTTCCTACAATGAGCAGTTCTTC.

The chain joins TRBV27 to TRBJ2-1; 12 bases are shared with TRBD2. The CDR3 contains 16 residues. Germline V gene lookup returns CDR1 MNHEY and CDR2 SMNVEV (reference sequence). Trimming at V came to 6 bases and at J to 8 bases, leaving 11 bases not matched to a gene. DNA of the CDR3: TGTGCCAGCAGGAACCTAGCGGGAGGGCCAATCGATGAGCAGTTCTTC. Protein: CASRNLAGGPIDEQFF.

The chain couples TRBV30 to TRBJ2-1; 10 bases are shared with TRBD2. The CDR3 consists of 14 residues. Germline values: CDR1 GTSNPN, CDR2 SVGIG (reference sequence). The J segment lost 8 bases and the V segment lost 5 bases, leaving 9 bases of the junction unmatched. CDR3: CAWGGSGRLDEQFF. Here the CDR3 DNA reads TGTGCCTGGGGGGGTAGCGGGAGGTTGGATGAGCAGTTCTTC.